This T cell receptor (beta chain) came from a study of cytomegalovirus exposure and HLA in healthy donors. Notes on the study in general: It was only CMV serostatus that was available as immune exposure information.

The PCR had 60 Vbeta and 13 Jbeta primers. Some clones are missing from TCRdb's copy, which holds only in-frame ones; the method was immunoSEQ multiplex PCR. This repertoire shows under 200,000 clones, approximately 80% found once; its top ten account for around 3.1%. About this clone itself: Its antigen is undetermined.

Material for sequencing was PBMCs. This receptor was taken from a woman aged 45-65 years in good health and CMV-seropositive.

The CDR3, as DNA: TGTGCCAGCAGGGGGCTTCGGGAGGCCGGGAAATACGAGCAGTACTTC. Translated, it gives CASRGLREAGKYEQYF. The chain links TRBV2 to TRBJ2-7; 7 bases are shared with TRBD2. This CDR3 has 16 amino acids. Germline values: CDR1 SNHLY, CDR2 FYNNEI. J gave up 4 bases and V 6 bases, and 15 bases lay outside the gene matches.